One sample yielded the 17 T cell receptor beta chains listed below, sequenced in a study of human T cells and chemical hapten exposure. TCRdb ran MiXCR on the RACE reads and lists one entry per CDR3 protein. The sample has tens of thousands of distinct CDR3 sequences; more than 9.5% are singletons. Time point meaning: patch test 3, about 24 weeks after DPC sensitization. As to treatment: therapeutic diphenylcyclopropenone sensitization with weekly scalp DPC. Sample: whole blood, taken in connection with sensitization to the hapten diphenylcyclopropenone (DPC). These receptors originate from a woman aged 40 to 55 with alopecia areata. Some clones in this sample may be carry-over from other donors' samples.

This clonotype was detected only a few times. The chain joins TRBV29-1 to TRBJ1-1, with D hard to call. This CDR3 is built from 12 residues. The germline CDR1 and CDR2 sequences are SQVTM and ANQGSEA. Trimming removed 6 bases at V and 4 bases at J, with 12 bases between. The CDR3 bases are TGCAGCGTCCCGGTGGGGAGCACTGAAGCTTTCTTT. It yields the protein CSVPVGSTEAFF. Full variable domain (missing parts from reference TRBV29-1 and TRBJ1-1): SAVISQKPSRDICQRGTSLTIQCQVDSQVTMMFWYRQQPGQSLTLIATANQGSEATYESGFVIDKFPISRPNLTFSTLTVSNMSPEDSSIYLCSVPVGSTEAFFGQGTRLTVV.

This clonotype showed up just a few times. The chain has TRBV4-3 and TRBJ1-3; no firm D call. The CDR3 runs to 16 residues. The V gene's germline CDR1 is LGHNA and CDR2 YSLEER. Trimming left V 0 bases short and J 0 bases short, with 9 bases between. CDR3 amino acids: CASSQDLASSGNTIYF. The CDR3, as DNA: TGCGCCAGCAGCCAAGATCTGGCGAGCTCTGGAAACACCATATATTTT.

This clonotype was detected ten times or more. The rearrangement joins TRBV5-6 to TRBJ2-3; a weak D match, TRBD1 (5 bases). Germline V gene data show CDR1 as SGHDT and CDR2 as YYEEEE. V was clipped by 0 bases and J by 4 bases, with 6 bases between them. This CDR3 is built from 13 residues. Here the CDR3 reads CASSLGGSDTQYF. CDR3 bases: TGTGCCAGCAGCTTGGGGGGCTCAGATACGCAGTATTTT.

In its sample, this clonotype was seen a few times. The genes are TRBV28 and TRBJ1-4, with D tentatively TRBD1 (5 bases). Germline lookup yields CDR1 MDHEN and CDR2 SYDVKM. Trimming stripped 5 bases from V and 8 bases from J, with 18 bases between. This CDR3 is 15 amino acids long. The CDR3 loop is CASSPAGGTGEKLFF. The CDR3 DNA follows: TGTGCCAGCAGTCCTGCGGGGGGGACGGGAGAAAAACTGTTTTTT.

The table lists this clonotype with many counts. The chain joins TRBV12-3 or TRBV12-4 to TRBJ1-5; D possibly corresponds to TRBD1 (6 bases). V was pared by 3 bases and J by 4 bases, with 13 bases between. This CDR3 comprises 15 residues. CDR3: CASSFIGGANQPQHF. DNA for the CDR3: TGTGCCAGCAGTTTTATAGGGGGGGCTAATCAGCCCCAGCATTTT.

The chain links TRBV13 to TRBJ2-7; TRBD2 matches 9 bases. Germline assignment: CDR1 PRHDT and CDR2 FYEKMQ (reference sequence). With V trimmed by 4 bases and J by 3 bases, 7 bases remained unmatched. The length of the CDR3 is 15 residues. This CDR3 is CASSYDSGGYYEQYF. The DNA of the CDR3 is TGTGCCAGCAGCTACGATAGCGGGGGTTACTACGAGCAGTACTTC.

J is TRBJ1-2 and V is TRBV7-9; D is possibly TRBD1 (6 bases). V was cut by 3 bases and J by 12 bases, with 14 bases left in between. CDR3 length: 12 amino acids. Germline CDR1 reads SEHNR; CDR2 reads FQNEAQ (reference sequence). The CDR3 DNA reads as TGTGCCAGCAGCTTGATCAACAGGGAAAACACCTTC. Protein product: CASSLINRENTF.

The chain uses TRBV4-1 and TRBJ2-1, with 15 nucleotides matching TRBD2. Germline V gene sequence: CDR1 MGHRA, CDR2 YSYEKL. Trimming removed 4 bases from V and 7 bases from J; junction bases left unmatched: 11. CDR3 length: 18 residues. This CDR3 is CASSPRKRTSGGANEQFF. CDR3 DNA sequence: TGCGCCAGCAGCCCCCGCAAAAGGACTAGCGGGGGGGCGAATGAGCAGTTCTTC.

The rearrangement links TRBV6-6 to TRBJ1-1; no clear D gene. The V end was cut by 7 bases, the J end by 3 bases, with 18 bases between. The CDR3 loop spans 15 amino acids. CDR1 and CDR2 from the germline V gene are MNHNY and SVGAGI (reference sequence). CDR3 sequence (DNA): TGTGCCAGCACCCCCACCGGACCTCAGGACACTGAAGCTTTCTTT. This gives the protein CASTPTGPQDTEAFF.

In this sample, this clonotype turned up a few times. The gene calls are TRBV2 and TRBJ1-4, with a weak D call TRBD1 (6 bases). Germline lookup yields CDR1 SNHLY and CDR2 FYNNEI. V was cut by 5 bases and J by 10 bases, with 17 bases left in between. The CDR3 loop spans 14 amino acids. CDR3 sequence: CASSPDRVRVKLFF. The CDR3 nucleotides are TGTGCCAGCAGTCCGGACAGAGTGCGAGTAAAACTGTTTTTT.

The sample holds many counts of this clonotype. The chain couples TRBV7-8 to TRBJ2-2; D is possibly TRBD1 or TRBD2 (6 bases each). Looked up from germline, CDR1 is SGHVS and CDR2 is FQNEAQ. Trimming removed 5 bases from V and 2 bases from J, with 12 bases in between. This CDR3 has 15 residues. This CDR3 reads CASSRGTPNTGELFF. The DNA of the CDR3 is TGTGCCAGCAGCCGGGGGACACCCAACACCGGGGAGCTGTTTTTT.

This clonotype has just a few counts. The chain carries TRBV11-2 and TRBJ1-3, with D tentatively TRBD1 (5 bases). With 0 bases removed from V and 3 bases from J, the gap between germline ends came to 6 bases. CDR3 length: 14 amino acids. CDR1 and CDR2 (germline): SGHAT, FQNNGV. The CDR3 protein is CASSLEGDGNTIYF. The CDR3 nucleotides are TGTGCCAGCAGCTTAGAAGGGGATGGAAACACCATATATTTT.

This clonotype was detected a few times. The chain couples TRBV7-2 to TRBJ2-3; D unclear. Per the germline V gene, CDR1 is SGHTA and CDR2 is FQGNSA. The V gene lost 4 bases and the J gene lost 5 bases, with 10 bases spanning the gap. CDR3 length: 13 residues. CDR3 loop: CASSSPRKDTQYF. CDR3 nucleotides: TGTGCCAGCAGCTCCCCTAGGAAAGATACGCAGTATTTT.

This clonotype was detected only a few times. This CDR3 reads CSARRGDALTEAFF. CDR3 in DNA: TGCAGTGCTAGAAGGGGGGATGCGCTCACTGAAGCTTTCTTT. The gene calls are TRBV20-1 and TRBJ1-1; maybe TRBD1 (6 bases). V was cut by 2 bases and J by 4 bases, with 14 bases left in between. Germline V gives CDR1 DFQATT, CDR2 SNEGSKA (reference sequence). This CDR3 has 14 amino acids.

This clonotype has a handful of counts. The V gene is TRBV19, the J gene TRBJ2-2, with a tentative D call TRBD1 (6 bases). The CDR3 totals 14 residues. The V end was cut by 7 bases, the J end by 4 bases, with 13 bases between. Germline V lookup: CDR1 LNHDA, CDR2 SQIVND (reference sequence). The CDR3 here is CASKEDRFTGELFF. The DNA of the CDR3 is TGTGCCAGTAAAGAGGACAGATTCACCGGGGAGCTGTTTTTT.

This clonotype was detected ten times or more. The J gene is TRBJ1-5, the V gene TRBV4-1; a weak D match, TRBD1 (5 bases). V was trimmed by 1 base and J by 5 bases, leaving 12 bases between them. The germline V gene has CDR1 MGHRA and CDR2 YSYEKL. The CDR3 runs 15 residues. CDR3 residues: CASSQVRGGDQPQHF. DNA for the CDR3: TGCGCCAGCAGCCAAGTTCGGGGGGGAGATCAGCCCCAGCATTTT.

The chain recombines TRBV6-2 or TRBV6-3 with TRBJ2-5; the D gene is possibly TRBD2 (6 bases). V gave up 7 bases and J gave up 0 bases, with 12 bases separating them. The CDR3 sequence is 14 residues long. Germline values: CDR1 MNHEY, CDR2 SVGEGT. This chain's CDR3 is CASIFGGNQETQYF. The DNA for the CDR3 is TGTGCCAGCATCTTCGGGGGAAACCAAGAGACCCAGTACTTC.